These T cell receptor beta chains were read from a single sample in a study of beta chain features in type 1 diabetes. The data were produced by immunoSEQ multiplex PCR, yet TCRdb's version contains in-frame clones alone and is incomplete. The profile shows about 260,000 clones, roughly 22% of them singletons. Sequences were obtained from naive CD4+ T cells from blood. The receptor set was obtained from a woman in her 40s with type 1 diabetes. CDR3s include the opening cysteine and the closing phenylalanine or tryptophan. The D gene is left open where the match is weak.

D: -; V: TRBV18; CDR3: CASSPTGGTNTEAFF
D: TRBD1; V: TRBV25-1; CDR3: CASSDLTGVGGYTF
D: -; V: TRBV7-2; CDR3: CASSLVGAGGTDTQYF
D: -; V: TRBV9; CDR3: CASSVATGGIDYGYTF
D: -; V: TRBV11-2; CDR3: CASSLDSYTGELFF
D: -; V: TRBV6-6; CDR3: CASSYHSDNEQFF
D: TRBD1; V: TRBV29-1; CDR3: CSGIRDRGNTEAFF
D: -; V: TRBV2; CDR3: CACTGHEGGQPQHF
D: -; V: TRBV4-1; CDR3: CASSHGKSGSLEQYF
D: -; V: TRBV19; CDR3: CASSISQYSTDTQYF
D: TRBD1; V: TRBV7-9; CDR3: CASSSPGTGGAFEAFF
D: TRBD2; V: TRBV5-6; CDR3: CASSVGRAHEQYF
D: TRBD1; V: TRBV28; CDR3: CASSSGTGIGEPQHF
D: -; V: TRBV29-1; CDR3: CSVTRAVNTEAFF
D: -; V: TRBV4-2; CDR3: CASSQPSTGEGGYTF
D: -; V: TRBV28; CDR3: CASSYGPFTDTQYF
D: -; V: TRBV14; CDR3: CASSPRTENTEAFF
D: TRBD1; V: TRBV18; CDR3: CASSPAGTAYEQYF
D: TRBD1; V: TRBV30; CDR3: CAWSPLGTGTYEQYF
D: TRBD1; V: TRBV28; CDR3: CASMPRDRAITEAFF
D: TRBD2; V: TRBV28; CDR3: CASSLIRTSGKDEQFF
D: TRBD2; V: TRBV7-2; CDR3: CASSPQAGGNTGELFF
D: TRBD1; V: TRBV30; CDR3: CAWSPGQGFGAFF
D: TRBD1; V: TRBV2; CDR3: CASSTRGRTEAFF
D: -; V: TRBV4-3; CDR3: CASSQNQGLNYGYTF
D: -; V: TRBV4-2; CDR3: CASSQSLSETQYF
D: TRBD2; V: TRBV9; CDR3: CASSSSAGGTDTQYF
D: TRBD1; V: TRBV4-2; CDR3: CASSQDSGQGRSYEQYF
D: TRBD1; V: TRBV6-5; CDR3: CASSGTGLGEQYF
D: TRBD2; V: TRBV28; CDR3: CASSSGLANSYEQYF
D: -; V: TRBV14; CDR3: CASSLLTKNTGELFF
D: -; V: TRBV5-1; CDR3: CASSLEGGTYEQYF
D: -; V: TRBV19; CDR3: CASSIRYTGELFF
D: -; V: TRBV29-1; CDR3: CSVEPPQETQYF
D: -; V: TRBV1; CDR3: CTSSQDKAGGNEQFF
D: -; V: TRBV6-5; CDR3: CASSYSPGVDEQYF
D: TRBD1; V: TRBV9; CDR3: CASSGDRLNTEAFF
D: -; V: TRBV2; CDR3: CASRLTSSPGYEQFF
D: -; V: TRBV5-4; CDR3: CASSLVVSGTDTQYF
D: -; V: TRBV30; CDR3: CACPGQTYGYTF
D: TRBD2; V: TRBV18; CDR3: CASSPPGRGSSYEQYF
D: -; V: TRBV7-2; CDR3: CASSQAPRNTEAFF
D: TRBD1; V: TRBV4-3; CDR3: CASSQDHPGGLGYTF
D: TRBD2; V: TRBV4-2; CDR3: CASSQDVTSGVYEQYF
D: -; V: TRBV28; CDR3: CASSSIFWPGNTEAFF
D: -; V: TRBV30; CDR3: CAWRGGEAFF
D: -; V: TRBV15; CDR3: CATSRVRVGGTEAFF
D: -; V: TRBV5-1; CDR3: CASSFGTRTEAFF
D: TRBD2; V: TRBV9; CDR3: CASSPGGETQYF
D: -; V: TRBV6-5; CDR3: CATIQEHGYTF
D: -; V: TRBV29-1; CDR3: CSASLQGETEAFF